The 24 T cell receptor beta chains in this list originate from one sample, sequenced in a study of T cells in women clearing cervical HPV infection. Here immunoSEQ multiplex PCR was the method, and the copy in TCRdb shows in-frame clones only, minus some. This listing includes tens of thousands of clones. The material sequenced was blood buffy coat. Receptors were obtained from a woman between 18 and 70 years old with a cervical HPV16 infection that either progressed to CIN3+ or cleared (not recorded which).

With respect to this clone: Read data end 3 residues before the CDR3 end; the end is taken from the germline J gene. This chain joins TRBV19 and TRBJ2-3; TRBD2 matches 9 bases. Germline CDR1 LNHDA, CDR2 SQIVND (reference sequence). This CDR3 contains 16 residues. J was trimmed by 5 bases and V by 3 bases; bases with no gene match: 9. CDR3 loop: CASSISFSGSGDTQYF. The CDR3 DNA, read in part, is TGTGCCAGTAGTATTTCCTTTAGCGGGAGTGGAGATACG.

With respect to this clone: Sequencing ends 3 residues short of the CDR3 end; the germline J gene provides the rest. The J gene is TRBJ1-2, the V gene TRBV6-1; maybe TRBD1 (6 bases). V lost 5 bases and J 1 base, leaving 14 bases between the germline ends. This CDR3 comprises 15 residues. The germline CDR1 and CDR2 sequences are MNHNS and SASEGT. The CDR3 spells CASSQGEGVNYGYTF. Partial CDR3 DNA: TGTGCCAGCAGTCAAGGAGAGGGGGTTAACTATGGC.

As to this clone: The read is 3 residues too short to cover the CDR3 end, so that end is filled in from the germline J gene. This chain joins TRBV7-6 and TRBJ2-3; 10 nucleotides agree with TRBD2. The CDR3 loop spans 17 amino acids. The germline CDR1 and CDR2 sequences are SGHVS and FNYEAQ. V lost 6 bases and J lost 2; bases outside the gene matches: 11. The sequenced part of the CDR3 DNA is TGTGCCAGCAGTATCGGGACTAGCGCCCGGCTCACAGATACG. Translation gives CASSIGTSARLTDT. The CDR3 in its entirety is CASSIGTSARLTDTQYF.

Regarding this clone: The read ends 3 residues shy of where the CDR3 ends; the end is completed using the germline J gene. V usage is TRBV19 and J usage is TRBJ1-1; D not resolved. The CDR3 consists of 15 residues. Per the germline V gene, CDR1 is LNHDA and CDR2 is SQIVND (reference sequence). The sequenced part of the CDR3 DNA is TGTGCCAGTAGTATCTCAGGCGACGGAGCGGGGAGA. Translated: CASSISGDGAGR. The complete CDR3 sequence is CASSISGDGAGRAFF.

CDR3 bases read: TGCAGCGTTGAAGCGCAGGGCAATGAG. Protein: CSVEAQGNE. The whole CDR3 sequence reads CSVEAQGNEQFF. The V and J genes are TRBV29-1 and TRBJ2-1; weak D call: TRBD1 (5 bases). The read finishes 3 residues shy of the CDR3 end, and the germline J gene is used to complete it. Trimming shortened V by 1 base and J by 6 bases, and 7 bases separated the two germline ends. This CDR3 has 12 residues. The germline V gene encodes CDR1 SQVTM and CDR2 ANQGSEA.

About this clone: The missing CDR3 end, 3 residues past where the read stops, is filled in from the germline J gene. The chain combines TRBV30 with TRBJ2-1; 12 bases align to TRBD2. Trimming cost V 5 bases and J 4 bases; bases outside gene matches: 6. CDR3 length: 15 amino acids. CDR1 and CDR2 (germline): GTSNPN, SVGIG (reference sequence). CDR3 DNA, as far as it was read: TGTGCCTGGGGAGCCGGGACTAGCGGGTACAATGAG. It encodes CAWGAGTSGYNE. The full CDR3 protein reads CAWGAGTSGYNEQFF.

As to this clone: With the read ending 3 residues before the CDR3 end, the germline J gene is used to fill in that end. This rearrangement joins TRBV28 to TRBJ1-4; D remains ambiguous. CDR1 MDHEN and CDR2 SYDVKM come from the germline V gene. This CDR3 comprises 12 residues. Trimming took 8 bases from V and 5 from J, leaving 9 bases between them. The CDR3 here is CASQAVNEKLFF. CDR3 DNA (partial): TGTGCCAGCCAGGCAGTCAATGAAAAA.

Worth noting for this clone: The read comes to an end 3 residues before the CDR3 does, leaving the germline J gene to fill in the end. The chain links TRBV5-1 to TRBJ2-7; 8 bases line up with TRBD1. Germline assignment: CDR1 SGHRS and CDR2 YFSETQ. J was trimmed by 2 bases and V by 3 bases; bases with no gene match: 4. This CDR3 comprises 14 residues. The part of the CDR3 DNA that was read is TGCGCCAGCAGCTCGGGACAGGTCCCCTACGAG. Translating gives CASSSGQVPYE. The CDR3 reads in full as CASSSGQVPYEQYF.

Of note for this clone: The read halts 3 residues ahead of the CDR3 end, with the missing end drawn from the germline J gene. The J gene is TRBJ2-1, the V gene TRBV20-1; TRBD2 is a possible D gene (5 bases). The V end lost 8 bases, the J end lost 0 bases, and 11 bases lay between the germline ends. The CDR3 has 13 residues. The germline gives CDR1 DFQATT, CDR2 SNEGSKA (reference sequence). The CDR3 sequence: CSTSGDSYNEQFF. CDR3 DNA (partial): TGCAGTACTTCCGGGGACTCCTACAATGAG.

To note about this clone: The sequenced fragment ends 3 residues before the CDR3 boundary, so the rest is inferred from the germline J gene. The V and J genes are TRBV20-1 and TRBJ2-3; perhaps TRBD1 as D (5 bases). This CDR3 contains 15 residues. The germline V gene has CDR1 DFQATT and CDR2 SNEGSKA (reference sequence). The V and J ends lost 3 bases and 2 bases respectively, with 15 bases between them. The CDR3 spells CSASSTAPTTDTQYF. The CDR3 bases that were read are TGCAGTGCTAGTTCGACAGCGCCTACCACAGATACG.

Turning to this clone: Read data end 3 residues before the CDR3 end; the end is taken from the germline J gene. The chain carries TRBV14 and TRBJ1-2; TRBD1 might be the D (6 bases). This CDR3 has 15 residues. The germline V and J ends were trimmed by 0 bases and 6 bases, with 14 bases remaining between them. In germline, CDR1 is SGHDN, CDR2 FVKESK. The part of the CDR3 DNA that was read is TGTGCCAGCAGCCAAGAATTGGGCCAGGGGAATGGC. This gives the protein CASSQELGQGNG. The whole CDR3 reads CASSQELGQGNGYTF.

CDR3 DNA (partial): TGTGCCAGCAGTGAAAGGAGCGGGAGGCTGGAGACC. This gives the protein CASSERSGRLET. Given in full, the CDR3 is CASSERSGRLETQYF. V and J are TRBV2 and TRBJ2-5, with TRBD2 identical over 9 bases. The read terminates 3 residues ahead of where the CDR3 ends, so the germline J gene completes it. Per germline, CDR1 SNHLY and CDR2 FYNNEI. The CDR3 is made up of 15 amino acids. The J segment lost 5 bases and the V segment lost 2 bases, leaving 6 bases of the junction unmatched.

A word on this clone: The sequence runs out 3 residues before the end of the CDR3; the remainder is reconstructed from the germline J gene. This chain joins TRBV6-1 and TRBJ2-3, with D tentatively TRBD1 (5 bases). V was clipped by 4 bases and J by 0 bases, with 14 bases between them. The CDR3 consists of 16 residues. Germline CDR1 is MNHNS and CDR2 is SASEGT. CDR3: CASSAGRVESTDTQYF. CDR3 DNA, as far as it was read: TGTGCCAGCAGTGCCGGCAGGGTTGAAAGCACAGATACG.

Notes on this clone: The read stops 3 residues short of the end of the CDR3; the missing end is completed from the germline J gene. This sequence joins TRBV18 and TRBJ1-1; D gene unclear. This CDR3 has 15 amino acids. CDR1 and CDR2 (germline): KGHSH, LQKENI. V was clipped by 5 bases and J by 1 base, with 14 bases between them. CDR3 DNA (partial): TGTGCCAGCTCAAAAGCGGCCGTTTGGAACACTGAA. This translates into CASSKAAVWNTE. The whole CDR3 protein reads CASSKAAVWNTEAFF.

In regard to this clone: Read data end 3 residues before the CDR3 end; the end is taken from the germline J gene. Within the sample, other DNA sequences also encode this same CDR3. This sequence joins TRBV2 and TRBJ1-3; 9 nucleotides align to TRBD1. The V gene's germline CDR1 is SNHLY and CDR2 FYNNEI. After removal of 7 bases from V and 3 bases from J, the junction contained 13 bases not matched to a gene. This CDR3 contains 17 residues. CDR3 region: CASNRDRVIVDGNTIYF. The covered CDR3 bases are TGTGCCAGCAACCGGGACAGGGTGATTGTGGATGGAAACACC.

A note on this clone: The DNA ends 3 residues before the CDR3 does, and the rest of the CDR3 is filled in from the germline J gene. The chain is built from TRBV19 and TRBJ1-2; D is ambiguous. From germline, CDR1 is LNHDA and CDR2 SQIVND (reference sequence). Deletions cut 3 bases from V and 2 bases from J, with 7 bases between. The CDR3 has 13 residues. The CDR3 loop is CASSMSTNYGYTF. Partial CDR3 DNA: TGTGCCAGTAGTATGTCGACAAACTATGGC. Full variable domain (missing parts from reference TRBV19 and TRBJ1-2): DGGITQSPKYLFRKEGQNVTLSCEQNLNHDAMYWYRQDPGQGLRLIYYSQIVNDFQKGDIAEGYSVSREKKESFPLTVTSAQKNPTAFYLCASSMSTNYGYTFGSGTRLTVV.

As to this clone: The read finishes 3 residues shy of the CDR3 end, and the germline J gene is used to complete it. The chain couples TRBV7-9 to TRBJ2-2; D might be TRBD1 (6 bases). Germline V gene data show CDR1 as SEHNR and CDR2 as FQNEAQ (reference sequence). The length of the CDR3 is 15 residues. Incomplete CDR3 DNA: TGTGCCAGCAGCAAAGGCAGGACAGACGGTTCACCG. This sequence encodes CASSKGRTDGSP. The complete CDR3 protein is CASSKGRTDGSPLFF.

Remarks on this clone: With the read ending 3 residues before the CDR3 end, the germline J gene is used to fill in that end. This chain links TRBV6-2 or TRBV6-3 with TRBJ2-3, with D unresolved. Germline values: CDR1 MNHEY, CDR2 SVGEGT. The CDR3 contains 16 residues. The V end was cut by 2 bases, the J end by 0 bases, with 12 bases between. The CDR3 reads CASSYQTTASTDTQYF. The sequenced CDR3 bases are TGTGCCAGCAGTTACCAAACAACCGCTAGCACAGATACG.

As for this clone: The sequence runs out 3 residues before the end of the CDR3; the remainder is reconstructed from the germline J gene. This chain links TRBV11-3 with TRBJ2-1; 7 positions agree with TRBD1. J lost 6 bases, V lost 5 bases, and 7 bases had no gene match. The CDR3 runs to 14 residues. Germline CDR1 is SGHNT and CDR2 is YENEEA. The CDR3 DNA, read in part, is TGTGCCAGCAGCCCCCGGGACAGAGTCAATGAG. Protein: CASSPRDRVNE. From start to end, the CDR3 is CASSPRDRVNEQFF.

CDR3 bases read: TGCAGTGTCGGACAGCTTGCTACG. It specifies CSVGQLAT. The whole CDR3 sequence reads CSVGQLATQYF. The J gene is TRBJ2-3, the V gene TRBV20-1; D may be TRBD1 (6 bases). The CDR3 extends 3 residues past the end of the read, so its final part is completed from the germline J gene. V dropped 7 bases and J dropped 8 bases, with 13 bases sitting between them. CDR3 length: 11 residues. Looked up from germline, CDR1 is DFQATT and CDR2 is SNEGSKA (reference sequence).

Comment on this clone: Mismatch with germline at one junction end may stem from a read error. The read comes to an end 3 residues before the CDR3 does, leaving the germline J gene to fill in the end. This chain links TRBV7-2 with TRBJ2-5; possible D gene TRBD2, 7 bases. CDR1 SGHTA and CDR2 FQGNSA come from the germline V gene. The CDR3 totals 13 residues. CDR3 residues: CANSPGGQETQYF. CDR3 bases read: TGTGCCAACAGCCCGGGGGGCCAGGAGACC.

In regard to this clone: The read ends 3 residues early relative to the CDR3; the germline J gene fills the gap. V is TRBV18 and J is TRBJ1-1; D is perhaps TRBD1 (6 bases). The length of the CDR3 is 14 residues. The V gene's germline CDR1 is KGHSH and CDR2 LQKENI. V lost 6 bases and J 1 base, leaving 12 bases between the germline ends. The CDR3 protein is CASSSGTSNTEAFF. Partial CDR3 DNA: TGTGCCAGCTCGTCCGGGACATCGAACACTGAA.

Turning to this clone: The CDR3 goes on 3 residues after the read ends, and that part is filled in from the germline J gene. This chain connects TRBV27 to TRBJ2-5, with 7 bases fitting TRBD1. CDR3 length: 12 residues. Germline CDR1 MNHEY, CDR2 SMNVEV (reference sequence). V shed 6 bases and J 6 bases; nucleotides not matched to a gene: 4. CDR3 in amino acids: CASSNRGQTQYF. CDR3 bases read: TGTGCCAGCAGCAACAGGGGACAGACC.

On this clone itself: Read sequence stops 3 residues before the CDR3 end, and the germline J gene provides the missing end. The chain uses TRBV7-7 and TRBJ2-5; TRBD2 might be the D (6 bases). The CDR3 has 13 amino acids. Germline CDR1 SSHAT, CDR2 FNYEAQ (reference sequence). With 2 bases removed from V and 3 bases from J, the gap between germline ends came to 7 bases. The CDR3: CASSLLAEETQYF. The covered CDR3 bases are TGTGCCAGCAGCTTATTAGCGGAAGAGACC.